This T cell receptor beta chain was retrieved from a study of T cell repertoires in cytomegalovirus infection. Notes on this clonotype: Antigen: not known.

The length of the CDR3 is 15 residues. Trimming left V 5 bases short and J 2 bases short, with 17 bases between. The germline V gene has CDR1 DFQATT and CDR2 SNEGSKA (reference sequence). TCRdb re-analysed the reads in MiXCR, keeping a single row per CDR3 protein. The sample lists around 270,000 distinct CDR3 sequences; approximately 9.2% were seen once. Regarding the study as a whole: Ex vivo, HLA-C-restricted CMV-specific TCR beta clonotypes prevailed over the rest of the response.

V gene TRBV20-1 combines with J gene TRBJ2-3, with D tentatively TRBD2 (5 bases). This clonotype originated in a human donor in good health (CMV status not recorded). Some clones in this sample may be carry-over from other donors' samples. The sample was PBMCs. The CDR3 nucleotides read TGCAGTGCTGACCGGGCGAGGGCCAACACAGATACGCAGTATTTT. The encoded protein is CSADRARANTDTQYF.